This T cell receptor beta chain comes out of a study of response to subunit inactivated influenza vaccine. Findings and limits, study-wide: The authors proposed limited new T cell recruitment per seasonal influenza vaccination.

Trimming removed 0 bases from V and 2 bases from J, with 11 bases in between. CDR1 GTSNPN and CDR2 SVGIG come from the germline V gene (reference sequence). The CDR3 runs to 14 residues. This clonotype was seen a handful of times. Antigen: not known. TCRdb called the RT-PCR reads again in MiXCR, with one record for every CDR3 protein. The sample lists approximately 160,000 distinct CDR3 sequences, around 10% occurring once. The TCR comes from a man aged 50 to 69 who received an inactivated influenza vaccine. Sequenced here: CD8+ T cells sorted from PBMCs, sampled less than 25 months after vaccination. This chain connects TRBV30 to TRBJ2-7; D not resolved. The CDR3 nucleotides read TGTGCCTGGAGTGTACCGGTTAGTGCCTACGAGCAGTACTTC. This translates into CAWSVPVSAYEQYF. Full variable domain (remainder filled in from reference TRBV30 and TRBJ2-7): SQTIHQWPATLVQPVGSPLSLECTVEGTSNPNLYWYRQAAGRGLQLLFYSVGIGQISSEVPQNLSASRPQDRQFILSSKKLLLSDSGFYLCAWSVPVSAYEQYFGPGTRLTVT.